This T cell receptor beta chain was retrieved from a study of beta chain features in type 1 diabetes. Overall study results and limits: Patients with type 1 diabetes showed fewer VDJ junction insertions and more deletions. Type 1 diabetes patients showed a moderate but significant shortening of TCRB CDR3s in all four CD4+ subsets.

Only a few counts were recorded for this clone. Its specificity is not known. Reverse transcribing all isolated RNA meant expressed TCRB transcripts were sequenced. The assay was immunoSEQ multiplex PCR, and TCRdb's table has in-frame clones only and misses some. The sample includes approximately 270,000 clones, approximately 14% of them seen just once. The single heparinised draw taken from each donor contained about 120 mL of blood on average. Material for sequencing was naive CD4+ T cells from blood. This TCR was sampled from a man aged 25-45 years with type 1 diabetes.

CDR3 sequence (DNA): TGTGCCAGCAGTGGGACAGGGAGGAGCTCCTACGAGCAGTACTTC. It is translated as CASSGTGRSSYEQYF. The rearrangement links TRBV27 to TRBJ2-7, with 9 bases that match TRBD1. The V gene end was trimmed by 5 bases and the J gene end by 0 bases; junction bases not matched to a gene: 5. The CDR3 runs to 15 residues. Germline values: CDR1 MNHEY, CDR2 SMNVEV (reference sequence).